These T cell receptor beta chains were read from a single sample in a study of monozygotic twins with inflammatory bowel disease. Each CDR3 protein gets one entry in TCRdb, which reprocessed the 5' RACE reads and gives no DNA. In total, the table holds a few hundred thousand distinct CDR3 sequences. The sequenced material came from blood. These receptors came from a human donor with ulcerative colitis or Crohn's disease, or a healthy co-twin of an affected twin (not recorded which). Both conserved end residues are part of each CDR3.

V gene	J gene	CDR3 length	CDR3 protein
TRBV6-5	TRBJ1-6	12	CASSEYNSPLHF
TRBV24-1	TRBJ2-1	12	CATSDSSGEQFF
TRBV6-5	TRBJ1-5	17	CASSYPDTAYSNQPQHF
TRBV12-3/TRBV12-4	TRBJ2-5	15	CASTLGLAGLETQYF
TRBV18	TRBJ2-1	16	CASSPIPTGAYNEQFF
TRBV5-4	TRBJ2-1	14	CASSLATRWNEQFF
TRBV5-1	TRBJ2-7	17	CASSLGWTASPSYEQYF
TRBV6-1	TRBJ1-4	14	CASSNTGNNEKLFF
TRBV2	TRBJ2-7	12	CASSTGPYEQYF
TRBV5-1	TRBJ2-7	14	CASSLQTASYEQYF
TRBV12-3/TRBV12-4	TRBJ1-5	15	CASSLQGIVNQPQHF
TRBV15	TRBJ2-2	16	CATSRPGLELAGELFF
TRBV7-2	TRBJ2-7	15	CASSFGQGTYYEQYF
TRBV24-1	TRBJ2-7	11	CATSDGVEQYF
TRBV9	TRBJ2-2	16	CASSVVGTQNTGELFF
TRBV7-3	TRBJ1-1	13	CASSQQPNTEAFF
TRBV7-9	TRBJ1-4	16	CASSAHRAAYNEKLFF
TRBV27	TRBJ2-2	15	CAIKPGQGNTGELFF
TRBV10-3	TRBJ1-6	16	CAISENLTGTNSPLHF
TRBV5-6	TRBJ2-5	15	CASSLVAPNQETQYF
TRBV5-1	TRBJ1-1	13	CASSLASVSEAFF
TRBV12-3/TRBV12-4	TRBJ2-5	15	CASSDQGEYQETQYF
TRBV5-6	TRBJ2-4	16	CASSLPGRGSKNIQYF
TRBV6-5	TRBJ1-1	13	CASSPMPNTEAFF
TRBV7-9	TRBJ2-7	16	CASSLVISRGIHEQYF
TRBV7-2	TRBJ2-7	15	CASSFSGRASYEQYF
TRBV6-5	TRBJ1-4	15	CANSYSRRNNEKLFF
TRBV5-1	TRBJ1-2	17	CASSLEAPRGGNYGYTF
TRBV20-1	TRBJ2-7	13	CSARPGPTYEQYF
TRBV4-1	TRBJ2-7	15	CASSQMGTGYYEQYF
TRBV5-1	TRBJ2-1	18	CASSLVIRTLSSYNEQFF
TRBV7-3	TRBJ2-3	14	CASSPQASTDTQYF
TRBV7-2	TRBJ2-1	15	CASSLQLFSYNEQFF
TRBV25-1	TRBJ1-3	11	CASSAGNTIYF
TRBV9	TRBJ2-3	12	CASSVLTDTQYF
TRBV20-1	TRBJ2-7	15	CSARVGTYGSYEQYF
TRBV7-2	TRBJ2-7	16	CASSLVRLGGRYEQYF
TRBV12-3/TRBV12-4	TRBJ2-7	14	CASSRTDLSNEQYF
TRBV6-4	TRBJ1-1	18	CASRDFGTGDKLNTEAFF
TRBV6-2/TRBV6-3	TRBJ2-1	11	CASSGGLEQFF
TRBV7-3	TRBJ2-3	15	CASSLFQGGTDTQYF
TRBV7-8	TRBJ1-2	15	CASSLAGGGSYGYTF
TRBV29-1	TRBJ2-4	13	CSADGNRGDMQYF
TRBV20-1	TRBJ1-1	14	CSALWQDMNTEAFF
TRBV18	TRBJ1-1	15	CASSLAAGVGTEAFF
TRBV5-1	TRBJ2-3	16	CASSSLRDRTTDTQYF
TRBV5-1	TRBJ1-5	13	CASSLTVNGPQHF
TRBV7-9	TRBJ1-1	15	CASSHPLGTGTGAFF
TRBV5-1	TRBJ2-5	15	CASSFIGTGEETQYF
TRBV14	TRBJ2-7	13	CASSARARYEQYF
TRBV3-1	TRBJ2-1	13	CASSQDFAGGPLF